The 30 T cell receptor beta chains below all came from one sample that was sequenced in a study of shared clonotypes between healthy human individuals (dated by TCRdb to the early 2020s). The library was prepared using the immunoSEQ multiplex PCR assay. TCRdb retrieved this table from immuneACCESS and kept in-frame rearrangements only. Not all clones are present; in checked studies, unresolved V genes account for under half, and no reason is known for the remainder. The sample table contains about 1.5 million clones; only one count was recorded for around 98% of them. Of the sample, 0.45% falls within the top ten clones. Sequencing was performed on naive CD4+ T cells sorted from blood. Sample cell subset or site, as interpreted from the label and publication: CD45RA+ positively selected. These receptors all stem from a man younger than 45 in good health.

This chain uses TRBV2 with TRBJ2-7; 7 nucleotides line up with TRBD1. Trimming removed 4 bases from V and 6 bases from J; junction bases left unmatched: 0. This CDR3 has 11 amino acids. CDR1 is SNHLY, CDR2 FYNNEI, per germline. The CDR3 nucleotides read TGTGCCAGCAGTGCAGGGGGCGAGCAGTACTTC. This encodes CASSAGGEQYF.

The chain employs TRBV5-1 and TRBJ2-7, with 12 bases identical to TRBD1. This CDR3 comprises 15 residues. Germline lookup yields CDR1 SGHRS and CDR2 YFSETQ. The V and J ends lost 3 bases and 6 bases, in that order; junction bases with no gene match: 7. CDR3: CASSSGDRGPAEQYF. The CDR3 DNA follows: TGCGCCAGCAGCTCGGGGGACAGGGGGCCGGCCGAGCAGTACTTC.

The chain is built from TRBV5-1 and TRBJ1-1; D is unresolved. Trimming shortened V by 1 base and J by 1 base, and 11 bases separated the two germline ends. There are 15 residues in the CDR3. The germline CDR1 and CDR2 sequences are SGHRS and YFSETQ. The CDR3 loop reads CASSLFPGANTEAFF. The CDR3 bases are TGCGCCAGCAGCTTGTTCCCAGGAGCGAACACTGAAGCTTTCTTT.

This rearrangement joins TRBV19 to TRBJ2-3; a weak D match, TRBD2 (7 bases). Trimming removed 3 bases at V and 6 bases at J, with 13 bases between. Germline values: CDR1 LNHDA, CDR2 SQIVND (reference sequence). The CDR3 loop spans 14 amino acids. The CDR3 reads CASSIRGGLDTQYF. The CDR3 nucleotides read TGTGCCAGTAGTATTAGGGGGGGCCTGGATACGCAGTATTTT. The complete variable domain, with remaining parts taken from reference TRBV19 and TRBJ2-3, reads DGGITQSPKYLFRKEGQNVTLSCEQNLNHDAMYWYRQDPGQGLRLIYYSQIVNDFQKGDIAEGYSVSREKKESFPLTVTSAQKNPTAFYLCASSIRGGLDTQYFGPGTRLTVL.

The CDR3 region is CASSYGWLERTGELFF. For the CDR3, the DNA is TGTGCCAGCAGTTACGGGTGGCTAGAACGCACCGGGGAGCTGTTTTTT. The rearrangement uses TRBV6-6 and TRBJ2-2; D remains unclear. Trimming pared 2 bases from V and 4 bases from J, leaving 14 bases between. Germline CDR1 MNHNY, CDR2 SVGAGI (reference sequence). The length of the CDR3 is 16 residues.

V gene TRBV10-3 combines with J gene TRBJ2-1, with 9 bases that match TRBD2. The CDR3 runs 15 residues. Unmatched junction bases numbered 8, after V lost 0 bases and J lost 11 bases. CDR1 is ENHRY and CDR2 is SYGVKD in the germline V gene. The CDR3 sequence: CAISESTASGKQQFF. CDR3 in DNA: TGTGCCATCAGTGAGTCGACGGCTAGCGGGAAGCAGCAGTTCTTC.

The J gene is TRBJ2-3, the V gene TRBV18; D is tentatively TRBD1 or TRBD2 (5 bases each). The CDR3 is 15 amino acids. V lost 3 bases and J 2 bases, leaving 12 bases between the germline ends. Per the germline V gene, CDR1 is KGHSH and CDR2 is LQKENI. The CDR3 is CASSPMGPFTDTQYF. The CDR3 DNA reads TGTGCCAGCTCACCGATGGGACCGTTCACAGATACGCAGTATTTT. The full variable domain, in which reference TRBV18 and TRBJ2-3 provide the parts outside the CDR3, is NAGVMQNPRHLVRRRGQEARLRCSPMKGHSHVYWYRQLPEEGLKFMVYLQKENIIDESGMPKERFSAEFPKEGPSILRIQQVVRGDSAAYFCASSPMGPFTDTQYFGPGTRLTVL.

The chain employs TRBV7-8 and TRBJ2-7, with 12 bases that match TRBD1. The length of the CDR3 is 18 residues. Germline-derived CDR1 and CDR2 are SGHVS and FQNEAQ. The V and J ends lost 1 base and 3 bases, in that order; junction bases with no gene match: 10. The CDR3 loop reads CASSLGGTGGFGYYEQYF. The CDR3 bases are TGTGCCAGCAGCTTAGGGGGGACAGGGGGCTTTGGATACTACGAGCAGTACTTC.

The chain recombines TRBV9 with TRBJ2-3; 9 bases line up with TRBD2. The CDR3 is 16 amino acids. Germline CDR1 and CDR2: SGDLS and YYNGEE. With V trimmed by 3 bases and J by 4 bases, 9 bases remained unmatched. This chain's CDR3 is CASSALRAGGSDTQYF. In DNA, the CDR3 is TGTGCCAGCAGCGCCCTTCGAGCGGGAGGTTCAGATACGCAGTATTTT. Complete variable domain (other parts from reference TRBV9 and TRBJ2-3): DSGVTQTPKHLITATGQRVTLRCSPRSGDLSVYWYQQSLDQGLQFLIQYYNGEERAKGNILERFSAQQFPDLHSELNLSSLELGDSALYFCASSALRAGGSDTQYFGPGTRLTVL.

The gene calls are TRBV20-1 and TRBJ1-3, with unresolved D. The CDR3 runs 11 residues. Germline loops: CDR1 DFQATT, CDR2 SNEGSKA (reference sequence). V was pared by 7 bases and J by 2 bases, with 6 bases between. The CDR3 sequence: CSGRAGNTIYF. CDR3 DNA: TGCAGTGGGCGGGCTGGAAACACCATATATTTT.

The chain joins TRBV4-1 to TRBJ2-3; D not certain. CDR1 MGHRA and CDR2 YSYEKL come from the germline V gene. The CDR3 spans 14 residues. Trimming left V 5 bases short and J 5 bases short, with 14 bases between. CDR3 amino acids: CASSDAGRRDTQYF. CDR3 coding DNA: TGCGCCAGCAGCGATGCAGGCAGACGAGATACGCAGTATTTT.

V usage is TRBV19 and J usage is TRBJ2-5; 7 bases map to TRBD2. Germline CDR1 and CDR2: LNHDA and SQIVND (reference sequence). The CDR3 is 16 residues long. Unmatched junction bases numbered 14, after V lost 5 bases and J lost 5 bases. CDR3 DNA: TGTGCCAGTAGTTTCAGTATGGCGGGAGTAGGGGAGACCCAGTACTTC. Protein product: CASSFSMAGVGETQYF.

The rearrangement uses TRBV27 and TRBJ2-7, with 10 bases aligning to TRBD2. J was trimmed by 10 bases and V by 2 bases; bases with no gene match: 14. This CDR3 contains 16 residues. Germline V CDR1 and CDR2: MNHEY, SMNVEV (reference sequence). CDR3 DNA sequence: TGTGCCAGCAGTTTAACCGTAGCGGGAGGTTCCTTGGCACAGTACTTC. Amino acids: CASSLTVAGGSLAQYF.

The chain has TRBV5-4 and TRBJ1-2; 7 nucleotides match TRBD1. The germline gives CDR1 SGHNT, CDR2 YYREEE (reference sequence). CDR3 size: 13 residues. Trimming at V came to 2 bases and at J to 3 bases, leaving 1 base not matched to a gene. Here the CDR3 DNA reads TGTGCCAGCAGCTTCGACAGGGACTATGGCTACACCTTC. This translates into CASSFDRDYGYTF.

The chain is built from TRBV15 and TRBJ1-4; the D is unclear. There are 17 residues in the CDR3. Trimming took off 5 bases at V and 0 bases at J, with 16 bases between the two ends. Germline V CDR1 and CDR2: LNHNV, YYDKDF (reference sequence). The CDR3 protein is CATSRGLISATNEKLFF. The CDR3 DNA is TGTGCCACCAGCCGCGGACTGATCTCTGCAACTAATGAAAAACTGTTTTTT.

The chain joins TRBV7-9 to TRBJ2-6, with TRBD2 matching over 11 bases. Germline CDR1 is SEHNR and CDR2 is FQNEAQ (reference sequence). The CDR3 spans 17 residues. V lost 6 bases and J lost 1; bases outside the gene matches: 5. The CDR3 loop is CASRETSGESGANVLTF. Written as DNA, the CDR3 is TGTGCCAGCAGAGAGACTAGCGGGGAGTCTGGGGCCAACGTCCTGACTTTC.

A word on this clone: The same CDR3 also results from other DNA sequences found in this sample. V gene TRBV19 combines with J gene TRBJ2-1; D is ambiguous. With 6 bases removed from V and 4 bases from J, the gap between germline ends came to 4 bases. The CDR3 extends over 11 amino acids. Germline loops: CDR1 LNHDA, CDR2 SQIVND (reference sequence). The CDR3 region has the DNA TGTGCCAGTAGGATTTACAATGAGCAGTTCTTC. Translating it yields CASRIYNEQFF. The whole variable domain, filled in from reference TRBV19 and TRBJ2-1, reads DGGITQSPKYLFRKEGQNVTLSCEQNLNHDAMYWYRQDPGQGLRLIYYSQIVNDFQKGDIAEGYSVSREKKESFPLTVTSAQKNPTAFYLCASRIYNEQFFGPGTRLTVL.

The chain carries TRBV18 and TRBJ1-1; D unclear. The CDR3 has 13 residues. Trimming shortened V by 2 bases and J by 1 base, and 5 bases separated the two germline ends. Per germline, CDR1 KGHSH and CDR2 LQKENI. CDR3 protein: CASSPNQNTEAFF. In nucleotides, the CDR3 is TGTGCCAGCTCACCAAATCAGAACACTGAAGCTTTCTTT.

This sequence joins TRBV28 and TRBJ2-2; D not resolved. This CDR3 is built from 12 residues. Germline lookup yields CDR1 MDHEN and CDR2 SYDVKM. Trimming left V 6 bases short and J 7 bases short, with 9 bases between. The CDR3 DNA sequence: TGTGCCAGCAGCCTTCAGGTCGGGGAGCTGTTTTTT. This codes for CASSLQVGELFF.

Here the CDR3 reads CASGATGAAEAFF. The CDR3 nucleotides read TGCGCCAGCGGGGCCACAGGGGCCGCTGAAGCTTTCTTT. The chain has TRBV5-1 and TRBJ1-1; TRBD1 matches at 7 bases. Germline loops: CDR1 SGHRS, CDR2 YFSETQ. V lost 7 bases, J lost 6 bases, and 9 bases stayed unmatched. The CDR3 is 13 residues long.

The CDR3 DNA is TGTGCCAGCAGCCCCGCCGGACGGGGGGGCACAGATACGCAGTATTTT. This gives the protein CASSPAGRGGTDTQYF. The chain carries TRBV5-4 and TRBJ2-3; 7 nucleotides line up with TRBD2. V dropped 4 bases and J dropped 1; count of bases not matched to a gene: 9. The CDR3 has 16 residues. CDR1 and CDR2 (germline): SGHNT, YYREEE (reference sequence).

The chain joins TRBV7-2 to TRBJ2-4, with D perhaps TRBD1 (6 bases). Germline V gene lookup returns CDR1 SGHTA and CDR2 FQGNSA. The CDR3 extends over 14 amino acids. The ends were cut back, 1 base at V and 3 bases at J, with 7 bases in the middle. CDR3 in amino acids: CASSLVTGKNIQYF. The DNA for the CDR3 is TGTGCCAGCAGCTTAGTGACAGGCAAAAACATTCAGTACTTC.

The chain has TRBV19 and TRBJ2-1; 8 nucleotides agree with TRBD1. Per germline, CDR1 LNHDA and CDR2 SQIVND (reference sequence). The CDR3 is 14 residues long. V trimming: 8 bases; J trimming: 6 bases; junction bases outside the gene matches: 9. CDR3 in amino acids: CASRPGQAGNEQFF. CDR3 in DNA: TGTGCCAGTCGGCCGGGACAGGCGGGCAATGAGCAGTTCTTC.

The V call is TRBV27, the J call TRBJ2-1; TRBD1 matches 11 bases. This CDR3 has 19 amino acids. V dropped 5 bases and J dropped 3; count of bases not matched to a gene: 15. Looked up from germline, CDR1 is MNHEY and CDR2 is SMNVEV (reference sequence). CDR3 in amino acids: CASSTRGQGASRNYNEQFF. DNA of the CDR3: TGTGCCAGCAGTACCCGAGGACAGGGGGCTAGCAGGAACTACAATGAGCAGTTCTTC.

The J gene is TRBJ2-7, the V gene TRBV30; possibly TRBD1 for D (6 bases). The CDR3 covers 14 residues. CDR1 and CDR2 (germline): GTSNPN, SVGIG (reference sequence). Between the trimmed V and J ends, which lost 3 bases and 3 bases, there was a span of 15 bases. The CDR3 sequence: CAWRGGPGHYEQYF. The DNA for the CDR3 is TGTGCCTGGAGAGGGGGACCCGGCCACTACGAGCAGTACTTC.

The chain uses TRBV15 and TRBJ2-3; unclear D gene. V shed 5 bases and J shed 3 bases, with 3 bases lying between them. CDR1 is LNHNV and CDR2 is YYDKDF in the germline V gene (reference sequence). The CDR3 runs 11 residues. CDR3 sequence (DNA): TGTGCCACCAGCGAAACAGATACGCAGTATTTT. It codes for CATSETDTQYF.

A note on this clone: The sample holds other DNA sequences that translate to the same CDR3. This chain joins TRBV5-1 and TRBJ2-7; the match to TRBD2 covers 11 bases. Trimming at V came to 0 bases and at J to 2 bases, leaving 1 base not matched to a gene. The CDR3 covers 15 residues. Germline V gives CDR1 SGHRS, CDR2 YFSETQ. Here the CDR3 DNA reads TGCGCCAGCAGCTTGGGACTAGCGGGGACCTACGAGCAGTACTTC. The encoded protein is CASSLGLAGTYEQYF.

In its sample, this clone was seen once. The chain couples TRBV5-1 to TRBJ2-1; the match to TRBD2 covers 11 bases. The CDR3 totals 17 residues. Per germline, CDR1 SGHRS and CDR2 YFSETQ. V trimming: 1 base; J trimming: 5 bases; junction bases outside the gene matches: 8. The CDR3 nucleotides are TGCGCCAGCAGCTTGTCCCCGGGACTAGCGGAAGACAATGAGCAGTTCTTC. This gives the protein CASSLSPGLAEDNEQFF.

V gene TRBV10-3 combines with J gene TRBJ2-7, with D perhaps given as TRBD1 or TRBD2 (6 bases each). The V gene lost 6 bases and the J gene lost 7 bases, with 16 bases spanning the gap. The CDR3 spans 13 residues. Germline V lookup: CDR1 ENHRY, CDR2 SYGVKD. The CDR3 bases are TGTGCCATCAGGGAGGGGGGTCCTCGGGAGCAGTACTTC. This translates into CAIREGGPREQYF.

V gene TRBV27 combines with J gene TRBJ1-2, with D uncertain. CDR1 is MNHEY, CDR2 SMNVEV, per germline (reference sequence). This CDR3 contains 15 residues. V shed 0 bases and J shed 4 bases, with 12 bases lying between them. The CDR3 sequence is CASSLSRLPVYGYTF. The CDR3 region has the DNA TGTGCCAGCAGTTTATCCCGCCTACCGGTCTATGGCTACACCTTC.